The table lists the clone carrying this T cell receptor (beta chain) with many counts. Antigen unknown. This sample was taken from a study of T cell repertoires in cytomegalovirus infection. Study context: Peptides in the study included HLA-C-restricted and HLA-B-restricted CMV epitopes. Study observations and caveats: Dominating the ex vivo response were HLA-C-restricted CMV-specific TCR beta clonotypes. Of the TCR beta families, the public ones yielded a cumulative frequency that identified carriers of CMV plus the relevant HLA.

The CDR3 has 15 amino acids. After removal of 3 bases from V and 6 bases from J, the junction contained 4 bases not matched to a gene. In germline, CDR1 is MNHNS, CDR2 SASEGT. TCRdb ran MiXCR on the reads and lists one entry per CDR3 protein. In the table there are around 900,000 distinct CDR3 sequences, about 33% of which are singletons. This sequence originates from a human donor in good health (CMV status not recorded). Some clones in this sample may be carry-over from other donors' samples. This chain links TRBV6-1 with TRBJ1-5, with 11 bases matching TRBD1. Here the sequenced sample was cultured CD8+ T cells from PBMCs, taken from culture after CMV antigen stimulation. CDR3 bases: TGTGCCAGCAGTGACGGACAGGGGGCTTTTCAGCCCCAGCATTTT. Amino acid sequence: CASSDGQGAFQPQHF.